This is a list of T cell receptor beta chains from one sample in a study of blood T cell repertoires in COVID-19. Generated by immunoSEQ multiplex PCR, the TCRdb table keeps only in-frame clones and is missing some. This table has roughly 230,000 clones, roughly 85% appearing once. The source material was peripheral blood. Receptor source: a man in his forties with acute or convalescent COVID-19. Both conserved end residues are part of each CDR3. Fields, in order: D gene, V gene, clone size, J gene, CDR3 protein, CDR3 DNA. A D gene is named only where the DNA matches it firmly. Size is omitted from some rows. Given values are once, few, many or a class for expanded clones.

d_gene: .
v_gene: TRBV19
abundance: .
j_gene: TRBJ1-1
CDR3aa: CASRQRSTEAFF
CDR3nt: TGTGCCAGCCGACAGCGATCAACTGAAGCTTTCTTT

d_gene: .
v_gene: TRBV2
abundance: .
j_gene: TRBJ1-3
CDR3aa: CASSEYPASSGNTIYF
CDR3nt: TGTGCCAGCAGTGAATACCCAGCTAGTTCTGGAAACACCATATATTTT

d_gene: TRBD1
v_gene: TRBV24-1
abundance: .
j_gene: TRBJ2-2
CDR3aa: CATSDLTGTGVAGELFF
CDR3nt: TGTGCCACCAGTGATTTGACCGGGACAGGGGTTGCCGGGGAGCTGTTTTTT

d_gene: TRBD1
v_gene: TRBV19
abundance: .
j_gene: TRBJ2-3
CDR3aa: CASSRDRVTDTQYF
CDR3nt: TGTGCCAGTAGTAGAGACAGGGTCACAGATACGCAGTATTTT

d_gene: .
v_gene: TRBV30
abundance: .
j_gene: TRBJ1-1
CDR3aa: CAWSQGKGLRAFF
CDR3nt: TGTGCCTGGAGCCAGGGTAAGGGTTTGCGAGCTTTCTTT

d_gene: .
v_gene: TRBV6-2/TRBV6-3
abundance: .
j_gene: TRBJ1-3
CDR3aa: CASSYAGGAGNTIYF
CDR3nt: TGTGCCAGCAGTTACGCGGGAGGGGCTGGAAACACCATATATTTT

d_gene: TRBD2
v_gene: TRBV7-9
abundance: .
j_gene: TRBJ2-5
CDR3aa: CASSQGLAGGQETQYF
CDR3nt: TGTGCCAGCAGCCAAGGACTAGCGGGGGGCCAAGAGACCCAGTACTTC

d_gene: TRBD1
v_gene: TRBV7-2
abundance: .
j_gene: TRBJ1-3
CDR3aa: CASSSRGLGNTIYF
CDR3nt: TGTGCCAGCAGCTCCAGGGGGCTCGGAAACACCATATATTTT

d_gene: .
v_gene: TRBV5-1
abundance: .
j_gene: TRBJ1-1
CDR3aa: CASSLVQGNTEAFF
CDR3nt: TGCGCCAGCAGCTTGGTACAGGGGAACACTGAAGCTTTCTTT

d_gene: TRBD1
v_gene: TRBV6-5
abundance: .
j_gene: TRBJ1-3
CDR3aa: CASRTGGTGNTIYF
CDR3nt: TGTGCCAGCAGGACAGGGGGAACTGGAAACACCATATATTTT

d_gene: .
v_gene: TRBV27
abundance: once
j_gene: TRBJ2-7
CDR3aa: CASSLRQGPPYEQYF
CDR3nt: TGTGCCAGCAGTTTAAGGCAGGGTCCCCCCTACGAGCAGTACTTC

d_gene: TRBD1
v_gene: TRBV19
abundance: .
j_gene: TRBJ1-2
CDR3aa: CASSPSTGVGGYTF
CDR3nt: TGTGCCAGTAGTCCCAGCACAGGGGTCGGGGGCTACACCTTC

d_gene: .
v_gene: TRBV7-3
abundance: .
j_gene: TRBJ1-1
CDR3aa: CASSLGGARNTEAFF
CDR3nt: TGTGCCAGCAGCTTAGGGGGGGCGCGGAACACTGAAGCTTTCTTT

d_gene: .
v_gene: TRBV30
abundance: once
j_gene: TRBJ1-3
CDR3aa: CAWSVPGGGNTIYF
CDR3nt: TGTGCCTGGAGTGTTCCCGGGGGAGGAAACACCATATATTTT

d_gene: .
v_gene: TRBV5-1
abundance: .
j_gene: TRBJ2-1
CDR3aa: CASSARGVEQFF
CDR3nt: TGCGCCAGCAGCGCCAGGGGAGTTGAGCAGTTCTTC

d_gene: .
v_gene: TRBV4-1
abundance: .
j_gene: TRBJ1-1
CDR3aa: CASSQGYTTSNTEAFF
CDR3nt: TGCGCCAGCAGCCAAGGTTATACAACATCGAACACTGAAGCTTTCTTT

d_gene: .
v_gene: TRBV6-5
abundance: .
j_gene: TRBJ1-5
CDR3aa: CASRGARNQPQHF
CDR3nt: TGTGCCAGCAGGGGGGCACGAAATCAGCCCCAGCATTTT

d_gene: .
v_gene: TRBV5-1
abundance: .
j_gene: TRBJ1-6
CDR3aa: CASSLVDPINNSPLHF
CDR3nt: TGCGCCAGCAGCTTGGTAGATCCTATAAATAATTCACCCCTCCACTTT

d_gene: .
v_gene: TRBV5-1
abundance: .
j_gene: TRBJ1-6
CDR3aa: CASSFSPGGSPLHF
CDR3nt: TGCGCCAGCAGCTTTTCGCCCGGGGGATCACCCCTCCACTTT

d_gene: TRBD1
v_gene: TRBV10-2
abundance: once
j_gene: TRBJ1-1
CDR3aa: CASSAPGQGAAEAFF
CDR3nt: TGCGCCAGCAGCGCTCCGGGACAGGGGGCCGCTGAAGCTTTCTTT

d_gene: .
v_gene: TRBV7-9
abundance: .
j_gene: TRBJ1-4
CDR3aa: CASSLVSGSTREKLFF
CDR3nt: TGTGCCAGCAGCTTAGTCTCAGGGTCAACTCGTGAAAAACTGTTTTTT

d_gene: TRBD2
v_gene: TRBV6-1
abundance: .
j_gene: TRBJ2-7
CDR3aa: CASSETFRTSGGYSYEQYF
CDR3nt: TGTGCCAGCAGTGAAACATTCCGGACTAGCGGGGGGTACTCCTACGAGCAGTACTTC

d_gene: .
v_gene: TRBV7-9
abundance: .
j_gene: TRBJ1-2
CDR3aa: CASSSSSNYGYTF
CDR3nt: TGTGCCAGCAGCTCCAGTTCTAACTATGGCTACACCTTC

d_gene: .
v_gene: TRBV28
abundance: .
j_gene: TRBJ2-7
CDR3aa: CASSVSRISYEQYF
CDR3nt: TGTGCCAGCAGTGTCTCTAGGATCAGCTACGAGCAGTACTTC

d_gene: .
v_gene: TRBV5-1
abundance: .
j_gene: TRBJ2-2
CDR3aa: CASSLPLSAGANTGELFF
CDR3nt: TGCGCCAGCAGCTTGCCGCTATCGGCAGGGGCGAACACCGGGGAGCTGTTTTTT

d_gene: TRBD1
v_gene: TRBV5-1
abundance: .
j_gene: TRBJ1-6
CDR3aa: CASSSRDRYNSPLHF
CDR3nt: TGCGCCAGCAGCTCCCGGGACAGATATAATTCACCCCTCCACTTT